These 8 T cell receptor beta chains share one sample of origin, sequenced in a study of blood T cell repertoires in COVID-19. The protocol was immunoSEQ multiplex PCR, while the TCRdb copy is restricted to in-frame clones and leaves out a portion. The sample holds 200,000 to 250,000 clones, 83% seen once. The sample was PBMCs or T cells enriched from blood (not recorded which). Source of these receptors: a woman aged 40 to 55 who had been exposed to COVID-19.

The genes are TRBV10-3 and TRBJ1-1; 10 positions agree with TRBD1. Per the germline V gene, CDR1 is ENHRY and CDR2 is SYGVKD. J was trimmed by 5 bases and V by 6 bases; bases with no gene match: 6. There are 14 residues in the CDR3. CDR3: CAIRTDRGGTEAFF. CDR3 bases: TGTGCCATCAGAACGGACAGGGGGGGAACTGAAGCTTTCTTT.

This clone was found many times. This chain uses TRBV18 with TRBJ2-7, with D perhaps matching TRBD1 (6 bases). The CDR3 is 16 amino acids. Germline CDR1 and CDR2: KGHSH and LQKENI. V was trimmed by 2 bases and J by 4 bases, leaving 18 bases between them. CDR3 DNA: TGTGCCAGCTCACCAGGACAGCTTAGCTCTACGTACGAGCAGTACTTC. Protein product: CASSPGQLSSTYEQYF.

The chain has TRBV6-5 and TRBJ2-7, with D perhaps TRBD1 (6 bases). V was clipped by 2 bases and J by 7 bases, with 18 bases between them. From germline, CDR1 is MNHEY and CDR2 SVGAGI. The length of the CDR3 is 15 residues. CDR3 DNA sequence: TGTGCCAGCAGTTACGACAGGTCCCTTTTAGGGGAGCAGTACTTC. Its translation: CASSYDRSLLGEQYF.

This clone was seen a few times. The J gene is TRBJ2-2, the V gene TRBV9; tentatively, D is TRBD1 (5 bases). Germline V CDR1 and CDR2: SGDLS, YYNGEE. V was clipped by 1 base and J by 1 base, with 8 bases between them. The CDR3 length is 15 residues. The CDR3 sequence is CASSVTDRNTGELFF. DNA of the CDR3: TGTGCCAGCAGCGTAACTGACAGGAACACCGGGGAGCTGTTTTTT. Full variable domain (outside the CDR3, taken from reference TRBV9 and TRBJ2-2): DSGVTQTPKHLITATGQRVTLRCSPRSGDLSVYWYQQSLDQGLQFLIQYYNGEERAKGNILERFSAQQFPDLHSELNLSSLELGDSALYFCASSVTDRNTGELFFGEGSRLTVL.

This chain connects TRBV3-1 (or the pseudogene TRBV3-2) to TRBJ1-1, with 9 bases that match TRBD1. Losses at the gene ends were 7 bases for V and 6 bases for J; bases not matched to a gene: 3. Germline assignment: CDR1 LGHDT and CDR2 YNNKEL (reference sequence). The CDR3 totals 12 residues. CDR3 residues: CASKDRGPEAFF. The CDR3 region has the DNA TGTGCCAGCAAGGACAGGGGCCCTGAAGCTTTCTTT.

The CDR3, as DNA: TGTGCCAGCAGTACGGAGTCTGCCGGGACTCGCACAGATACGCAGTATTTT. Protein sequence: CASSTESAGTRTDTQYF. The chain combines TRBV6-2 or TRBV6-3 with TRBJ2-3; a weak D match, TRBD2 (6 bases). V was trimmed by 5 bases and J by 1 base, leaving 19 bases between them. The CDR3 consists of 17 residues. The V gene's germline CDR1 is MNHEY and CDR2 SVGEGT.

V is TRBV27 and J is TRBJ2-5; TRBD1 is a possible D gene (6 bases). The germline V gene has CDR1 MNHEY and CDR2 SMNVEV (reference sequence). Trimming stripped 4 bases from V and 4 bases from J, with 19 bases between. This CDR3 has 16 amino acids. In DNA form, the CDR3 reads TGTGCCAGCAGTTCGCTTTTTGGGGGCGGAGGAGAGACCCAGTACTTC. Protein product: CASSSLFGGGGETQYF.

The rearrangement links TRBV7-2 to TRBJ1-4; 7 nucleotides line up with TRBD1. J lost 7 bases, V lost 5 bases, and 7 bases had no gene match. The CDR3 is made up of 14 amino acids. Germline V CDR1 and CDR2: SGHTA, FQGNSA. In DNA, the CDR3 is TGTGCCAGCAGCCAAGACAGGGCGGCTGAAAAACTGTTTTTT. Residues: CASSQDRAAEKLFF.